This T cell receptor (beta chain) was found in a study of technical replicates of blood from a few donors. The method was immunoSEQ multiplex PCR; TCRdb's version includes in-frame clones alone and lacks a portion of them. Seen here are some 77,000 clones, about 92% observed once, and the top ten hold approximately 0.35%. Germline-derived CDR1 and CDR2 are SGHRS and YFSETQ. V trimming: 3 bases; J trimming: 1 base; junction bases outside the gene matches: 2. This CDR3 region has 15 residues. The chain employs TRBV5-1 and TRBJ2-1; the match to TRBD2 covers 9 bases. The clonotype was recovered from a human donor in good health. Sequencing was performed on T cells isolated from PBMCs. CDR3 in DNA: TGCGCCAGCAGCTCGGGACTAGCTTCCTACAATGAGCAGTTCTTC. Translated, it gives CASSSGLASYNEQFF.